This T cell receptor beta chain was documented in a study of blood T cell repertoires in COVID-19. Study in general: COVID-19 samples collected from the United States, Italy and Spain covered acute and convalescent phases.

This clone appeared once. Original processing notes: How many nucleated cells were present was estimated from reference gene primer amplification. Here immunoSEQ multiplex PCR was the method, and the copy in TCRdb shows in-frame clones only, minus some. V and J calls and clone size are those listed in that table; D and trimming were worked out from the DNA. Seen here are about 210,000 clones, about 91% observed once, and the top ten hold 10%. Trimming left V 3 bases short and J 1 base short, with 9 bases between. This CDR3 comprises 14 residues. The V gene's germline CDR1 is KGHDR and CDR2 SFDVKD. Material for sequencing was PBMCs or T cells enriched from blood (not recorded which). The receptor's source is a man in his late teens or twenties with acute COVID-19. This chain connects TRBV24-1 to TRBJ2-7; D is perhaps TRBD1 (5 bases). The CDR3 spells CATSDSRGSYEQYF. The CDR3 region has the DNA TGTGCCACCAGTGATAGTAGGGGATCCTACGAGCAGTACTTC.